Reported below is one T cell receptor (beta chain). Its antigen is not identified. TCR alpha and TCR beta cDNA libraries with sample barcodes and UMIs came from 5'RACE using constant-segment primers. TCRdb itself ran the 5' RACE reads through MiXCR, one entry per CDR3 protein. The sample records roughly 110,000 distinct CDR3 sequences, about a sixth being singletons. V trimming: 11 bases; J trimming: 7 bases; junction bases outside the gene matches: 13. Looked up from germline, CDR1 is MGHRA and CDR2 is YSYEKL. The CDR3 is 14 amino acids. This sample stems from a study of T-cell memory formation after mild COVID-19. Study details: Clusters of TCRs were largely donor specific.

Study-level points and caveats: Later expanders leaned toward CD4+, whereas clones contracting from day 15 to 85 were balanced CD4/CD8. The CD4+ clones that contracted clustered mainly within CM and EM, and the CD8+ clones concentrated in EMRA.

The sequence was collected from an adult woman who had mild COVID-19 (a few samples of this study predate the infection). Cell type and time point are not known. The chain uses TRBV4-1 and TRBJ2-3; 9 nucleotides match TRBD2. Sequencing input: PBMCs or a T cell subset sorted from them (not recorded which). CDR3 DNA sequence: TGCGCCTCCTGGGGCGGGGGGGCCGGGAATACGCAGTATTTT. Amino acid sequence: CASWGGGAGNTQYF.